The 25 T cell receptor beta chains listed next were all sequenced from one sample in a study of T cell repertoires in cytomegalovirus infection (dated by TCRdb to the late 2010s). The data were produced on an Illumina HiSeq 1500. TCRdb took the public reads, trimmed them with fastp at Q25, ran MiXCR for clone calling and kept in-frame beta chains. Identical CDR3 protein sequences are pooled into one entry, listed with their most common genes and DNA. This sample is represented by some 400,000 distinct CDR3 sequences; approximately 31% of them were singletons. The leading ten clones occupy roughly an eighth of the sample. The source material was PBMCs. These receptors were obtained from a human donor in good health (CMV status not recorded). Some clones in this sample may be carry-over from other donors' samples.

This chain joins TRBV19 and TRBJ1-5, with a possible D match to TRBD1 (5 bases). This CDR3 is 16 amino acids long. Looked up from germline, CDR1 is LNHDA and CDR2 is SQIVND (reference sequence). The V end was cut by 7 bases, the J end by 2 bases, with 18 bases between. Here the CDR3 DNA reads TGTGCCAGTACCCGGGACCGATTAAGGGGCAATCAGCCCCAGCATTTT. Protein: CASTRDRLRGNQPQHF.

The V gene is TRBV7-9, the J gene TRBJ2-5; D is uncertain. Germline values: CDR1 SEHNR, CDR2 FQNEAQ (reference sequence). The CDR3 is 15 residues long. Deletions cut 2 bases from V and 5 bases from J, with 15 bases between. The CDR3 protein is CASSLPLGAWETQYF. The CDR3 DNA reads TGTGCCAGCAGCTTACCTCTGGGCGCATGGGAGACCCAGTACTTC.

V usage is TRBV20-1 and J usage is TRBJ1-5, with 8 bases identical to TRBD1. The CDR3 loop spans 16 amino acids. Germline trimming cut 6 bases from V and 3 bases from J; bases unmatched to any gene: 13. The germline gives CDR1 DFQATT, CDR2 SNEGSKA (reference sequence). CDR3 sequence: CSAPNPSGGSNQPQHF. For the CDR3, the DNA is TGCAGTGCCCCTAACCCTTCAGGGGGCTCCAATCAGCCCCAGCATTTT.

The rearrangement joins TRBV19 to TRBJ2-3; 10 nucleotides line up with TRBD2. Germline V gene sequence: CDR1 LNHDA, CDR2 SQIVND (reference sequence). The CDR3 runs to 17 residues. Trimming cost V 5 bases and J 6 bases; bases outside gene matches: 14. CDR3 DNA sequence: TGTGCCAGTAGTTATCCCAGCGGGGGGGCAGAGACGGATACGCAGTATTTT. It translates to CASSYPSGGAETDTQYF.

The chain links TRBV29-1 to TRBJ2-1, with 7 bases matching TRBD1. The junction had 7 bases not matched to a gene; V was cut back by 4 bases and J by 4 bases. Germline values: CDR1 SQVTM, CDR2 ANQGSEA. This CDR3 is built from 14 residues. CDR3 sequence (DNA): TGCAGCGTTGGTGAGACAGGGTTATACAATGAGCAGTTCTTC. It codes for CSVGETGLYNEQFF.

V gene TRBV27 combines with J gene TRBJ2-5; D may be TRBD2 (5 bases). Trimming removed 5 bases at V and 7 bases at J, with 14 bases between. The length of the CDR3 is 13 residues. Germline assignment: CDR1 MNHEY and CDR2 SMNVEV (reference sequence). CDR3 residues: CASSLTLGGTQYF. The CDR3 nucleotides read TGTGCCAGCAGTCTTACCCTTGGAGGGACCCAGTACTTC.

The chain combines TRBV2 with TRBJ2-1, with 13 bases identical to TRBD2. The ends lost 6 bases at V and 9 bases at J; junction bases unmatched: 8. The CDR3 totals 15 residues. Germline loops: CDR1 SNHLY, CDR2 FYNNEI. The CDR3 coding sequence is TGTGCCAGCAGCCTACTAGCGGGGGGGAATGGTGAGCAGTTCTTC. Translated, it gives CASSLLAGGNGEQFF.

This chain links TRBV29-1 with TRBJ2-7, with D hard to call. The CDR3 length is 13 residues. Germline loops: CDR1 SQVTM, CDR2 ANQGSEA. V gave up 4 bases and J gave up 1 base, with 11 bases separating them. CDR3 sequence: CSVGWSRSYEQYF. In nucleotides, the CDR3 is TGCAGCGTTGGGTGGAGTAGGTCCTACGAGCAGTACTTC.

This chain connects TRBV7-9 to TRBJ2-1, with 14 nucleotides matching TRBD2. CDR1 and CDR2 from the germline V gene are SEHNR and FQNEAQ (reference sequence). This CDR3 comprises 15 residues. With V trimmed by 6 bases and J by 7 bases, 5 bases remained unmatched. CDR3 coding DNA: TGTGCCAGCAGGCGACTAGCGGGGGGGCCGAATGAGCAGTTCTTC. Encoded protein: CASRRLAGGPNEQFF.

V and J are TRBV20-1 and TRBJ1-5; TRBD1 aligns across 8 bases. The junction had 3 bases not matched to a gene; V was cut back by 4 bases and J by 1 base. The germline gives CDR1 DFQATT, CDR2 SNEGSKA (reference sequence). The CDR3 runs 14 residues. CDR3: CSATDRESNQPQHF. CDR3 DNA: TGCAGTGCTACGGACAGGGAGAGCAATCAGCCCCAGCATTTT.

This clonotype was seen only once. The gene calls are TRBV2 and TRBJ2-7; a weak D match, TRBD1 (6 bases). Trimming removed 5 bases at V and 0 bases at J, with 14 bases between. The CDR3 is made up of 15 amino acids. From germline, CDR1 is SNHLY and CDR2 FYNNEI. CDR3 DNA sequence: TGTGCCAGCAGTTTGGACAGTGCCTTCTCCTACGAGCAGTACTTC. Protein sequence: CASSLDSAFSYEQYF.

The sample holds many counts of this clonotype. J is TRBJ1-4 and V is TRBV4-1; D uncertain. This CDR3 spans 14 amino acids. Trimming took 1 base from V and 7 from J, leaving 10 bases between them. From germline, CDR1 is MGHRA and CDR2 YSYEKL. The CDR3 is CASSQVDSGEKLFF. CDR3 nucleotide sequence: TGCGCCAGCAGCCAAGTGGACTCTGGTGAAAAACTGTTTTTT.

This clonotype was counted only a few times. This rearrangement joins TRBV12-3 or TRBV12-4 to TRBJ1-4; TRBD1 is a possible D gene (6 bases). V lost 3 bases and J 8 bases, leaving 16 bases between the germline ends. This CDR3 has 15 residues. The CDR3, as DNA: TGTGCCAGCAGTTTGGGGCCGGGGGGCAGGGAAAAACTGTTTTTT. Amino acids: CASSLGPGGREKLFF.

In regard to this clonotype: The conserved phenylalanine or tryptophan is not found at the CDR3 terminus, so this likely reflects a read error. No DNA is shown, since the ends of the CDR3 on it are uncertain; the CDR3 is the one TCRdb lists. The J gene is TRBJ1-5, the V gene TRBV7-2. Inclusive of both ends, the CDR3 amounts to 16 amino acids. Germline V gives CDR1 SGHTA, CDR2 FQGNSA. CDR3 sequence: CASSFVTAYSNQPQPL.

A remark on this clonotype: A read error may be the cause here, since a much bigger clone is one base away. The CDR3 DNA reads as TGTGCCAGCAGCTTAGTGGGAATAGCGGGGGGGCGGATCACAGATACGCAGTATTTT. This gives the protein CASSLVGIAGGRITDTQYF. The chain combines TRBV7-2 with TRBJ2-3; 11 bases match TRBD2. Losses at the gene ends were 1 base for V and 2 bases for J; bases not matched to a gene: 11. Looked up from germline, CDR1 is SGHTA and CDR2 is FQGNSA. This CDR3 has 19 residues.

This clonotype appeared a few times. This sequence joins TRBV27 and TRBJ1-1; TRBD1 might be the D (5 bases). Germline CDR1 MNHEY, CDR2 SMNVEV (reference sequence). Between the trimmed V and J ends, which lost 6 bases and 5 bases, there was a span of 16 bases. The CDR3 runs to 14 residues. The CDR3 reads CASRVQPGGTEAFF. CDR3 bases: TGTGCCAGCAGAGTTCAGCCCGGGGGAACTGAAGCTTTCTTT.

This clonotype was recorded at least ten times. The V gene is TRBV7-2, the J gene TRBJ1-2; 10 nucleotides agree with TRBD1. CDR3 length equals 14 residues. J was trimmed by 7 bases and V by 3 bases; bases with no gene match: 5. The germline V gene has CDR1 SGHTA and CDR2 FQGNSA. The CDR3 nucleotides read TGTGCCAGCAGCTTGACAGGGGGCAGACCTGGCTACACCTTC. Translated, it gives CASSLTGGRPGYTF.

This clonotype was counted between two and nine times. This chain's CDR3 is CATSSDRKNYGYTF. The DNA for the CDR3 is TGTGCCACCAGTTCGGACCGAAAAAACTATGGCTACACCTTC. V usage is TRBV24-1 and J usage is TRBJ1-2; unclear D gene. V lost 6 bases and J 2 bases, leaving 12 bases between the germline ends. The germline CDR1 and CDR2 sequences are KGHDR and SFDVKD. The CDR3 totals 14 residues.

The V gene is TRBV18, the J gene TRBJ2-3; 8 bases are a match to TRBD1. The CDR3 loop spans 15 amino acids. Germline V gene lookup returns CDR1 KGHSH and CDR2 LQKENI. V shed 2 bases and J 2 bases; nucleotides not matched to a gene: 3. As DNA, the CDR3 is TGTGCCAGCTCACCAAGACAGGGGAACACAGATACGCAGTATTTT. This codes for CASSPRQGNTDTQYF.

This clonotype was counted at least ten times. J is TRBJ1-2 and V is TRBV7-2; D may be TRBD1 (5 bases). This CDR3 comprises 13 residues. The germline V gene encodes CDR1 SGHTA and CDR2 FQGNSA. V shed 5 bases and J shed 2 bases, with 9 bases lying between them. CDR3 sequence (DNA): TGTGCCAGCAGCCAACAGGAGAACTATGGCTACACCTTC. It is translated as CASSQQENYGYTF.

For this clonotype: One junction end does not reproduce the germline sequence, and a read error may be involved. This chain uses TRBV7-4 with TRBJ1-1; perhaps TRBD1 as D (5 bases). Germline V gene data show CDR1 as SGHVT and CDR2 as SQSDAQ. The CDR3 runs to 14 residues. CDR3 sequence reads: CTSSLPPGSPEAFF. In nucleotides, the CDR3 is TGTACCAGCAGCTTACCGCCAGGGTCCCCTGAAGCTTTCTTT.

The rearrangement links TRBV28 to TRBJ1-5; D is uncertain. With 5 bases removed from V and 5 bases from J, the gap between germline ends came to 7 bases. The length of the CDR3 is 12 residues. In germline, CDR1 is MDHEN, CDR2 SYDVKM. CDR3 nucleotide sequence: TGTGCCAGCAGTACGATTGATCAGCCCCAGCATTTT. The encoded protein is CASSTIDQPQHF.

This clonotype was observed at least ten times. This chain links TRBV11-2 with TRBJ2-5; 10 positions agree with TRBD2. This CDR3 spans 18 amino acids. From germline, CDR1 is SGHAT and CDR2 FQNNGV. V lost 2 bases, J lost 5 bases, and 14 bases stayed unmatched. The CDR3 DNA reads TGTGCCAGCAGCTTAAGCAGTGTCCAGCGGGGGGGCGGGGAGACCCAGTACTTC. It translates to CASSLSSVQRGGGETQYF.

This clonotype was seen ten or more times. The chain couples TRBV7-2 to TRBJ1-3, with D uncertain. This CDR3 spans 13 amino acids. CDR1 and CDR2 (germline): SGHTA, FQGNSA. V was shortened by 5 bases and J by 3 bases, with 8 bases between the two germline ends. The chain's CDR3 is CASSPGFGNTIYF. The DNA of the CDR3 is TGTGCCAGCAGCCCGGGGTTTGGAAACACCATATATTTT.

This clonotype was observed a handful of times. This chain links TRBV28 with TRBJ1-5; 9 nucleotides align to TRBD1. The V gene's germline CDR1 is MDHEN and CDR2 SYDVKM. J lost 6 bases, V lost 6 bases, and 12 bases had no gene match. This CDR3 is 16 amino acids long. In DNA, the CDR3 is TGTGCCAGCAGGACAGGGGGAGTTTATTTGAGTCAGCCCCAGCATTTT. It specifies CASRTGGVYLSQPQHF.